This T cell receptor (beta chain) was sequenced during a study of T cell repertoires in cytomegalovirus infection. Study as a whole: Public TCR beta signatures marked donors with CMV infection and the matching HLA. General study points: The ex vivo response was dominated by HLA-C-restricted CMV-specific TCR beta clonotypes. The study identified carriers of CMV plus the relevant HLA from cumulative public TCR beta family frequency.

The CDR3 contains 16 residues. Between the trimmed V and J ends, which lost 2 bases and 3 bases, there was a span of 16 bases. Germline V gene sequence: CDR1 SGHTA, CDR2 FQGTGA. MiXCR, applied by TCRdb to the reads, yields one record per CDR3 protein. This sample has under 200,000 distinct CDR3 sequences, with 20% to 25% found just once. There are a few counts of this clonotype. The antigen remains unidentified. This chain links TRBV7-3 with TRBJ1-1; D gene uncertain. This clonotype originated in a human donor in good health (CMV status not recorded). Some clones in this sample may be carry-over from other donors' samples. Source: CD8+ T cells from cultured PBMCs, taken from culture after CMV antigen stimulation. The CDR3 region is CASSLLRVRRDTEAFF. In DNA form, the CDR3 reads TGTGCCAGCAGCTTACTACGGGTCCGGAGGGACACTGAAGCTTTCTTT.